Here is one T cell receptor (beta chain) with its context. Its antigen remains unknown. The data were obtained in a study of cytomegalovirus exposure and HLA in healthy donors. General study points: Later analysis placed DRB1 highest and HLA-C lowest in TCR association rates, which differed by HLA locus. The likely explanation for a cluster of highly shared sequence variants was sequencing artifact. A later analysis associated under 20,000 TCR beta sequences with HLA alleles at a 0.05 false discovery rate. In a later analysis, donors in an Asian-associated ancestry cluster reportedly had fewer N-insertions in productive TCRs than the cohort mean.

PCR was performed using 60 Vbeta and 13 Jbeta primers. Assay used: immunoSEQ multiplex PCR; TCRdb lists only in-frame clones, some missing. The sample carries about 150,000 clones, around 73% recorded once. The CDR3 is 16 amino acids. Germline V gene sequence: CDR1 LGHNA, CDR2 YNFKEQ. The germline V and J ends were trimmed by 0 bases and 4 bases, with 13 bases remaining between them. The gene calls are TRBV4-2 and TRBJ1-5, with D perhaps TRBD1 (5 bases). This clonotype originated in a woman in her late teens or twenties in good health and CMV-seronegative. Input material: PBMCs. The CDR3 bases are TGTGCCAGCAGCCAAGAGGGGTCTCGGGGGAATCAGCCCCAGCATTTT. Residues: CASSQEGSRGNQPQHF.